The 26 T cell receptor beta chains below were found in one sample sequenced in a study of blood T cell repertoires in COVID-19. TCRdb's table, derived via immunoSEQ multiplex PCR, lists solely in-frame clones and lacks some. The table lists tens of thousands of clones, around 83% of them singletons. The sequenced sample was peripheral blood. The receptors stem from a man older than 75 with acute or convalescent COVID-19.

This CDR3 reads CASSQFQGGEDGYTF. Here the CDR3 DNA reads TGTGCCAGCAGCCAATTTCAGGGAGGGGAAGATGGCTACACCTTC. The chain couples TRBV3-1 (or the pseudogene TRBV3-2) to TRBJ1-2; D perhaps matches TRBD1 (5 bases). Germline CDR1 reads LGHDT; CDR2 reads YNNKEL (reference sequence). Trimming left V 2 bases short and J 6 bases short, with 16 bases between. The CDR3 totals 15 residues.

This chain joins TRBV19 and TRBJ2-2; 7 positions match TRBD2. V lost 5 bases to trimming and J lost 0 bases; unmatched junction nucleotides: 6. This CDR3 contains 16 residues. Germline loops: CDR1 LNHDA, CDR2 SQIVND (reference sequence). The CDR3, as DNA: TGTGCCAGTAGTTCGCGGGACTACACGAACACCGGGGAGCTGTTTTTT. Protein product: CASSSRDYTNTGELFF.

CDR3 amino acids: CASRSGGQRIHNEQFF. The CDR3 bases are TGTGCCAGTCGCTCAGGGGGGCAGCGCATCCACAATGAGCAGTTCTTC. The chain uses TRBV19 and TRBJ2-1; a possible D gene is TRBD1 (7 bases). Trimming pared 8 bases from V and 5 bases from J, leaving 22 bases between. Germline V gene sequence: CDR1 LNHDA, CDR2 SQIVND (reference sequence). The CDR3 extends over 16 amino acids.

The chain combines TRBV10-3 with TRBJ2-2; no clear D. V was clipped by 0 bases and J by 1 base, with 6 bases between them. The CDR3 is 15 amino acids. Germline CDR1 is ENHRY and CDR2 is SYGVKD. The CDR3 DNA follows: TGTGCCATCAGTGAGTCTGAGCGGAACACCGGGGAGCTGTTTTTT. Protein product: CAISESERNTGELFF.

The chain links TRBV6-5 to TRBJ1-4; 9 bases agree with TRBD1. Losses at the gene ends were 4 bases for V and 7 bases for J; bases not matched to a gene: 10. The CDR3 has 16 amino acids. Germline V gene data show CDR1 as MNHEY and CDR2 as SVGAGI. Here the CDR3 reads CASSSQGQGPGEKLFF. The CDR3 DNA sequence: TGTGCCAGCAGTTCCCAGGGACAGGGACCGGGTGAAAAACTGTTTTTT.

This clone was seen a handful of times. V is TRBV7-2 and J is TRBJ2-7, with TRBD1 identical over 9 bases. CDR1 and CDR2 from the germline V gene are SGHTA and FQGNSA. This CDR3 comprises 15 residues. J gave up 3 bases and V 3 bases, and 6 bases lay outside the gene matches. As DNA, the CDR3 is TGTGCCAGCAGCTTTACCGGGACAGGGTACTACGAGCAGTACTTC. Translating it yields CASSFTGTGYYEQYF.

The V and J genes are TRBV5-4 and TRBJ1-1, with 8 nucleotides matching TRBD1. With 1 base clipped from V and 1 base from J, the junction kept 0 bases outside the gene matches. CDR3 length equals 14 residues. Germline lookup yields CDR1 SGHNT and CDR2 YYREEE (reference sequence). The CDR3 DNA sequence: TGTGCCAGCAGCTTGACAGGGGGGAACACTGAAGCTTTCTTT. This sequence encodes CASSLTGGNTEAFF.

For the CDR3, the DNA is TGTGCCAGCAGCCCAGCTAGCGGGCCTAGCCAAGAGACCCAGTACTTC. It specifies CASSPASGPSQETQYF. J is TRBJ2-5 and V is TRBV4-2, with 8 bases matching TRBD2. With V trimmed by 4 bases and J by 1 base, 8 bases remained unmatched. Germline CDR1 reads LGHNA; CDR2 reads YNFKEQ. The CDR3 is 16 residues long.

The chain has TRBV9 and TRBJ2-2; no definite D call. Germline V gene lookup returns CDR1 SGDLS and CDR2 YYNGEE. There are 14 residues in the CDR3. V lost 0 bases and J lost 0, with 3 bases in between. The CDR3 DNA is TGTGCCAGCAGCGTAGCAGCGAACACCGGGGAGCTGTTTTTT. It specifies CASSVAANTGELFF.

This rearrangement joins TRBV27 to TRBJ1-4; D ambiguous. V lost 3 bases to trimming and J lost 14 bases, with 19 bases between them. CDR3 size: 14 residues. Per germline, CDR1 MNHEY and CDR2 SMNVEV (reference sequence). CDR3 bases: TGTGCCAGCAGTTTGGCAGGTTCTGGTTTAGGCCTGTTTTTT. Protein sequence: CASSLAGSGLGLFF.

This chain connects TRBV6-5 to TRBJ2-2; D gene ambiguous. The V and J ends lost 8 bases and 6 bases respectively, with 4 bases between them. The CDR3 totals 10 residues. Germline V gene data show CDR1 as MNHEY and CDR2 as SVGAGI. CDR3 DNA sequence: TGTGCCAGCGGAGCCGGGGAGCTGTTTTTT. This sequence encodes CASGAGELFF.

The chain links TRBV6-1 to TRBJ1-2; no reliable D call. The CDR3 runs to 15 residues. Trimming took 1 base from V and 4 from J, leaving 13 bases between them. Germline V CDR1 and CDR2: MNHNS, SASEGT. Here the CDR3 DNA reads TGTGCCAGCAGTGAAGAACGGGGTAGATCCTATGGCTACACCTTC. Translation: CASSEERGRSYGYTF.

The V and J genes are TRBV30 and TRBJ1-2; no firm D call. This CDR3 contains 12 residues. CDR1 GTSNPN and CDR2 SVGIG come from the germline V gene (reference sequence). V lost 3 bases, J lost 4 bases, and 9 bases lay in between. For the CDR3, the DNA is TGTGCCTGGAGGGGAGACTTCTATGGCTACACCTTC. Protein sequence: CAWRGDFYGYTF.

The chain joins TRBV19 to TRBJ1-1; D is perhaps TRBD1 (5 bases). The V and J ends lost 4 bases and 1 base respectively, with 16 bases between them. Germline CDR1 is LNHDA and CDR2 is SQIVND (reference sequence). The CDR3 is made up of 16 amino acids. The chain's CDR3 is CASSTLLGVSNTEAFF. CDR3 sequence (DNA): TGTGCCAGTAGTACGCTCCTAGGGGTGTCGAACACTGAAGCTTTCTTT.

This rearrangement joins TRBV6-2 or TRBV6-3 to TRBJ1-5, with 10 positions matching TRBD1. Per the germline V gene, CDR1 is MNHEY and CDR2 is SVGEGT. There are 17 residues in the CDR3. Trimming at V came to 2 bases and at J to 1 base, leaving 5 bases not matched to a gene. CDR3: CASSYVGTGESNQPQHF. In nucleotides, the CDR3 is TGTGCCAGCAGTTACGTCGGGACAGGGGAAAGCAATCAGCCCCAGCATTTT.

The gene calls are TRBV7-2 and TRBJ2-1; D remains ambiguous. CDR1 and CDR2 from the germline V gene are SGHTA and FQGNSA. The V and J ends lost 1 base and 5 bases respectively, with 12 bases between them. This CDR3 contains 15 residues. The DNA for the CDR3 is TGTGCCAGCAGCTTAGTCGCGCGGAACCACAATGAGCAGTTCTTC. Amino acids: CASSLVARNHNEQFF.

The V call is TRBV27, the J call TRBJ2-7, with D perhaps TRBD2 (6 bases). The CDR3 has 13 residues. Between the trimmed V and J ends, which lost 3 bases and 1 base, there was a span of 7 bases. The germline V gene has CDR1 MNHEY and CDR2 SMNVEV (reference sequence). This CDR3 reads CASSFGTSYEQYF. CDR3 nucleotides: TGTGCCAGCAGTTTCGGGACTTCCTACGAGCAGTACTTC.

V usage is TRBV5-1 and J usage is TRBJ2-3; D possibly uses TRBD1 or TRBD2 (5 bases each). The CDR3 totals 14 residues. Between the trimmed V and J ends, which lost 4 bases and 5 bases, there was a span of 14 bases. Germline V lookup: CDR1 SGHRS, CDR2 YFSETQ. CDR3 sequence reads: CASSLGREGDTQYF. The CDR3 nucleotides are TGCGCCAGCAGCCTGGGACGAGAGGGAGATACGCAGTATTTT.

The J gene is TRBJ2-1, the V gene TRBV24-1, with TRBD2 identical over 14 bases. V was pared by 2 bases and J by 10 bases, with 3 bases of the junction left unmatched. Looked up from germline, CDR1 is KGHDR and CDR2 is SFDVKD. The CDR3 sequence is 15 residues long. The CDR3 DNA follows: TGTGCCACCAGTGATTCGCGACTAGCGGGAGGGGAGCAGTTCTTC. The encoded protein is CATSDSRLAGGEQFF.

This rearrangement joins TRBV7-6 to TRBJ2-7, with TRBD1 matching over 8 bases. V was clipped by 3 bases and J by 0 bases; unmatched bases: 7. Looked up from germline, CDR1 is SGHVS and CDR2 is FNYEAQ. This CDR3 is built from 16 residues. The CDR3 DNA follows: TGTGCCAGCAGCTTGGAGGGGACAGGTTTCTCCTACGAGCAGTACTTC. This translates into CASSLEGTGFSYEQYF.

This chain connects TRBV7-2 to TRBJ1-1; D remains unclear. Germline V CDR1 and CDR2: SGHTA, FQGNSA. The V end was cut by 4 bases, the J end by 1 base, with 7 bases between. The CDR3 extends over 13 amino acids. CDR3 region: CASSSWPNTEAFF. The CDR3, as DNA: TGTGCCAGCAGCTCCTGGCCGAACACTGAAGCTTTCTTT.

The rearrangement links TRBV18 to TRBJ2-7, with 9 nucleotides matching TRBD1. CDR1 and CDR2 from the germline V gene are KGHSH and LQKENI. V trimming: 4 bases; J trimming: 6 bases; junction bases outside the gene matches: 16. CDR3 length: 17 amino acids. The DNA for the CDR3 is TGTGCCAGCTCACTCATAACAGGGGGCACATCCAATTCCGAGCAGTACTTC. Translation gives CASSLITGGTSNSEQYF.

The V call is TRBV6-4, the J call TRBJ2-7; D is perhaps TRBD2 (6 bases). Per germline, CDR1 MRHNA and CDR2 SNTAGT. CDR3 length equals 15 residues. The V end was cut by 4 bases, the J end by 4 bases, with 17 bases between. CDR3 residues: CASSASGWGIYEQYF. The CDR3 DNA is TGTGCCAGCAGTGCCAGCGGGTGGGGAATATACGAGCAGTACTTC.

The chain has TRBV28 and TRBJ2-2, with TRBD1 matching 8 bases. CDR3 size: 13 residues. Germline V gene lookup returns CDR1 MDHEN and CDR2 SYDVKM. With 10 bases clipped from V and 4 bases from J, the junction kept 5 bases outside the gene matches. This CDR3 reads CANQGAFTGELFF. For the CDR3, the DNA is TGTGCCAATCAGGGGGCGTTCACCGGGGAGCTGTTTTTT.

The sample holds a few counts of this clone. The CDR3 sequence: CASSLFRDRVVNEQFF. In DNA, the CDR3 is TGTGCCAGCAGCTTATTCCGGGACAGGGTTGTGAATGAGCAGTTCTTC. V usage is TRBV7-2 and J usage is TRBJ2-1; 9 positions match TRBD1. The V gene end was trimmed by 2 bases and the J gene end by 7 bases; junction bases not matched to a gene: 9. The CDR3 has 16 residues. Looked up from germline, CDR1 is SGHTA and CDR2 is FQGNSA.

The rearrangement uses TRBV7-2 and TRBJ1-1; 9 nucleotides line up with TRBD1. Germline lookup yields CDR1 SGHTA and CDR2 FQGNSA. Trimming took 4 bases from V and 3 from J; bases not matched to a gene: 3. The CDR3 has 14 amino acids. CDR3 amino acids: CASSSQGADTEAFF. CDR3 sequence (DNA): TGTGCCAGCAGCTCACAGGGGGCGGACACTGAAGCTTTCTTT.